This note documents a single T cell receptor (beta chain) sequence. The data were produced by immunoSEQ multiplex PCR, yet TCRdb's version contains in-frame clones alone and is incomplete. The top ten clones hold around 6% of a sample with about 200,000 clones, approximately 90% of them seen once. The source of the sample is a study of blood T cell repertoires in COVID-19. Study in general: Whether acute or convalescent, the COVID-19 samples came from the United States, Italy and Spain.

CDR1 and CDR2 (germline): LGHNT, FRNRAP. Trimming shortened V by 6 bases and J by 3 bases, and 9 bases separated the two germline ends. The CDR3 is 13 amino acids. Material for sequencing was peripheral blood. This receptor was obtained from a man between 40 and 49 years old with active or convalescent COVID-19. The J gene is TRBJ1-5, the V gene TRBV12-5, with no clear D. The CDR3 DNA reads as TGTGCTAGTGGCCCCGTTCCCAATCAGCCCCAGCATTTT. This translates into CASGPVPNQPQHF.